This T cell receptor (beta chain) was profiled in a study of shared clonotypes between healthy human individuals. Study-wide context: The study used three CD4 naive, three CD4 memory, two CD8 naive and one CD8 memory plate per donor. General study findings and limits: Some clonotypes were shared by all four sorted-subset donors, while others were not shared. The non-shared ones had lower generation probabilities than the shared ones.

On this clone: Its cognate antigen is unknown.

The protocol was immunoSEQ multiplex PCR, while the TCRdb copy is restricted to in-frame clones and leaves out a portion. The repertoire holds about 2 million clones, with approximately 95% as singletons. V gave up 1 base and J gave up 0 bases; unmatched junction bases: 4. CDR3 length equals 17 residues. The germline V gene encodes CDR1 SGHTA and CDR2 FQGNSA. This chain connects TRBV7-2 to TRBJ2-2; 8 bases match TRBD2. This receptor was identified in a man in his late teens or twenties in good health. The specimen sequenced was naive CD4+ T cells sorted from blood. The subset denotes: CD45RA+ positively selected. The CDR3 loop is CASSLVPSGPNTGELFF. The DNA for the CDR3 is TGTGCCAGCAGCTTAGTTCCTAGCGGGCCGAACACCGGGGAGCTGTTTTTT.